This T cell receptor beta chain was recovered during a study of blood T cell repertoires in COVID-19. Study in general: Material from acute and convalescent COVID-19 was sourced from the United States, Italy and Spain. PBMCs, B-cell-depleted T cells, or T cells were the source of the cDNA or gDNA that made up the material.

Authors' methods: Scientists estimated how many nucleated cells there were by amplifying reference gene primers. Using immunoSEQ multiplex PCR, the repertoire was profiled, and TCRdb retains in-frame clones only, with some absent. V, J and clone size reflect that table, while D and trimming were determined from the DNA. The repertoire holds roughly 28,000 clones, with about 88% as singletons. Germline V gives CDR1 SGHNT, CDR2 YYREEE (reference sequence). Trimming took 4 bases from V and 4 from J, leaving 9 bases between them. There are 13 residues in the CDR3. The sequence derives from a woman aged 50 to 60 with active COVID-19. This chain uses TRBV5-4 with TRBJ2-1, with D perhaps matching TRBD2 (5 bases). The material sequenced was peripheral blood. The CDR3, as DNA: TGTGCCAGCAGCCTTAGCGAATACAATGAGCAGTTCTTC. It encodes CASSLSEYNEQFF.